The rows below give T cell receptor beta chains drawn from one sample of a study of cytomegalovirus exposure and HLA in healthy donors. Repertoires were generated with immunoSEQ multiplex PCR, while TCRdb's copy carries only in-frame clones and drops some. The sample carries around 130,000 clones, around 80% recorded once. Sequencing was performed on PBMCs. The receptors here all came from a woman in her 40s in good health and CMV-seronegative. Each CDR3 is given with its conserved first and last residue. The D gene is left open where the match is weak. Clone size appears in some rows only: once, few, many, or a class for an expanded clone.

CDR3 length	V gene	D gene	clone size	J gene	CDR3 protein	CDR3 DNA
16	TRBV5-1	TRBD2	-	TRBJ2-5	CASSLGLAGVGETQYF	TGCGCCAGCAGCTTGGGACTAGCGGGAGTCGGGGAGACCCAGTACTTC
13	TRBV30	TRBD1	-	TRBJ2-1	CACPPQGDNEQFF	TGTGCCTGCCCCCCACAGGGGGACAATGAGCAGTTCTTC
13	TRBV29-1	-	few	TRBJ1-1	CGEGKAMNTEAFF	TGTGGGGAGGGTAAGGCTATGAACACTGAAGCTTTCTTT
14	TRBV9	-	-	TRBJ1-1	CASSTTTGNTEAFF	TGTGCCAGCAGCACTACAACAGGGAACACTGAAGCTTTCTTT
13	TRBV28	-	-	TRBJ1-1	CASSLSQIGEAFF	TGTGCCAGCAGTTTAAGTCAGATTGGTGAAGCTTTCTTT
13	TRBV27	-	-	TRBJ1-1	CASSSSVYTEAFF	TGTGCCAGCAGTTCCTCGGTGTACACTGAAGCTTTCTTT
14	TRBV27	-	once	TRBJ1-1	CASSPGDGPAEAFF	TGTGCCAGCAGTCCGGGGGATGGTCCCGCTGAAGCTTTCTTT
14	TRBV29-1	-	-	TRBJ2-1	CSVPKGLLVGEQFF	TGCAGCGTCCCCAAGGGACTCCTCGTGGGTGAGCAGTTCTTC
15	TRBV5-1	TRBD2	-	TRBJ2-7	CASSLWSGASYEQYF	TGCGCCAGCAGCTTGTGGAGCGGGGCCTCCTACGAGCAGTACTTC
17	TRBV6-1	-	once	TRBJ1-3	CASSARRGLRSGNTIYF	TGTGCCAGCAGTGCTCGCAGGGGATTAAGGTCTGGAAACACCATATATTTT
15	TRBV5-1	-	-	TRBJ1-1	CASSLGSGKNTEAFF	TGCGCCAGCAGCTTGGGATCAGGAAAGAACACTGAAGCTTTCTTT
18	TRBV5-1	TRBD2	-	TRBJ2-2	CASSLLGGRALSTGELFF	TGCGCCAGCAGCTTGTTGGGCGGGAGAGCTCTCAGCACCGGGGAGCTGTTTTTT
16	TRBV27	TRBD2	few	TRBJ2-1	CASSLLTSGRVNEQFF	TGTGCCAGCAGTTTATTGACTAGCGGGAGAGTCAATGAGCAGTTCTTC
12	TRBV10-3	TRBD2	-	TRBJ2-7	CATAGGAYEQYF	TGTGCCACAGCGGGAGGCGCCTACGAGCAGTACTTC
14	TRBV6-5	-	once	TRBJ2-7	CASSYFEGNYEQYF	TGTGCCAGCAGTTATTTTGAGGGAAACTACGAGCAGTACTTC
16	TRBV19	-	-	TRBJ1-5	CASSIGGPHSNQPQHF	TGTGCCAGTAGTATAGGGGGGCCCCATAGCAATCAGCCCCAGCATTTT
17	TRBV19	TRBD1	once	TRBJ1-3	CATSGTGGPRSGNTIYF	TGTGCCACGTCCGGGACAGGGGGCCCTCGTTCTGGAAACACCATATATTTT
16	TRBV5-4	TRBD2	-	TRBJ2-5	CASSLRVAGGGETQYF	TGTGCCAGCAGCTTGCGGGTAGCGGGAGGGGGAGAGACCCAGTACTTC
13	TRBV28	-	-	TRBJ1-3	CASSFRAGNTIYF	TGTGCCAGCAGTTTCCGGGCTGGAAACACCATATATTTT
17	TRBV18	TRBD2	few	TRBJ2-1	CASSPPGLAGPFNEQFF	TGTGCCAGCTCACCACCTGGGCTAGCGGGACCCTTCAATGAGCAGTTCTTC
14	TRBV27	TRBD1	-	TRBJ1-1	CASSLVGGKTEAFF	TGTGCCAGCAGTTTAGTAGGGGGCAAGACTGAAGCTTTCTTT
16	TRBV16	TRBD1	-	TRBJ1-6	CASSLPWDSYYSPLHF	TGTGCCAGCAGCCTCCCCTGGGACAGCTATTATTCACCCCTCCACTTT
17	TRBV9	-	-	TRBJ1-4	CASSVAGSRALNEKLFF	TGTGCCAGCAGCGTAGCGGGCAGCAGGGCGCTAAATGAAAAACTGTTTTTT
14	TRBV10-3	-	-	TRBJ2-1	CAISDRDSAREQFF	TGTGCCATCAGTGATAGGGACTCGGCTCGGGAGCAGTTCTTC
15	TRBV5-1	TRBD2	-	TRBJ2-3	CASSLVGLVGDTQYF	TGCGCCAGCAGCTTGGTGGGACTAGTTGGGGATACGCAGTATTTT
13	TRBV28	-	-	TRBJ2-1	CATGGGVYNEQFF	TGTGCCACCGGCGGGGGCGTCTACAATGAGCAGTTCTTC
12	TRBV12-5	-	-	TRBJ2-7	CARGSGSYEQYF	TGTGCTAGGGGGAGTGGATCCTACGAGCAGTACTTC
16	TRBV4-2	TRBD1	-	TRBJ2-7	CASSQDTPGQGAAQYF	TGTGCCAGCAGCCAAGACACCCCGGGACAGGGGGCGGCTCAGTACTTC
14	TRBV27	-	once	TRBJ1-2	CASTDRTDPIGYTF	TGTGCCAGCACCGACAGGACAGACCCGATTGGCTACACCTTC
16	TRBV5-1	TRBD2	few	TRBJ2-1	CASSSREVQSYNEQFF	TGCGCCAGCAGTTCGCGGGAGGTGCAGTCCTACAATGAGCAGTTCTTC
14	TRBV29-1	-	-	TRBJ2-4	CSVEGGTGGSSQYF	TGCAGCGTTGAAGGGGGGACAGGCGGGAGCAGTCAGTACTTC
16	TRBV5-1	TRBD2	-	TRBJ2-5	CASSSGLAGRQETQYF	TGCGCCAGCAGCTCCGGACTAGCTGGAAGACAAGAGACCCAGTACTTC
15	TRBV5-1	TRBD2	few	TRBJ2-1	CASSRTSGSYNEQFF	TGCGCCAGCAGCCGCACTAGCGGCTCCTACAATGAGCAGTTCTTC
13	TRBV28	-	-	TRBJ1-1	CASSLVAPTEAFF	TGTGCCAGCAGTTTAGTAGCCCCCACTGAAGCTTTCTTT
17	TRBV25-1	TRBD2	-	TRBJ2-1	CASSASPGLAGVNEQFF	TGTGCCAGCAGTGCATCCCCGGGACTAGCGGGAGTCAATGAGCAGTTCTTC
14	TRBV7-3	TRBD2	-	TRBJ2-1	CASSLKAGGNEQFF	TGTGCCAGCAGCTTAAAAGCGGGGGGGAATGAGCAGTTCTTC
12	TRBV30	-	-	TRBJ1-4	CAWDGGNEKLFF	TGTGCCTGGGACGGAGGTAATGAAAAACTGTTTTTT
17	TRBV12-5	-	-	TRBJ1-2	CASGLARLVGANYGYTF	TGTGCTAGTGGTTTGGCGCGATTGGTAGGGGCGAACTATGGCTACACCTTC
13	TRBV27	-	-	TRBJ2-4	CASGGTAKNSQYF	TGTGCCAGCGGGGGCACGGCCAAAAACAGTCAGTACTTC
15	TRBV6-5	TRBD1	-	TRBJ2-1	CASSSGTGAQGGQFF	TGTGCCAGCAGTTCCGGGACAGGGGCACAGGGGGGCCAGTTCTTC
16	TRBV2	-	-	TRBJ1-2	CASSEHGDSNLYGYTF	TGTGCCAGCAGTGAGCACGGAGACAGCAACCTCTATGGCTACACCTTC
14	TRBV28	-	-	TRBJ2-7	CASSFRGRTYEQYF	TGTGCCAGCAGTTTCAGGGGCAGAACCTACGAGCAGTACTTC
14	TRBV6-1	-	-	TRBJ1-1	CASFTWGLGTEAFF	TGTGCCAGCTTTACGTGGGGGCTGGGCACTGAAGCTTTCTTT
16	TRBV28	-	-	TRBJ2-2	CASSPGTLGGAGELFF	TGTGCCAGCAGTCCCGGGACCCTTGGAGGGGCCGGGGAGCTGTTTTTT
15	TRBV7-9	TRBD1	-	TRBJ2-3	CASSSGQGSTDTQYF	TGTGCCAGCAGCTCAGGACAGGGTAGCACAGATACGCAGTATTTT
15	TRBV2	TRBD2	-	TRBJ2-3	CASSEAGLGADTQYF	TGTGCCAGCAGCGAAGCTGGACTAGGGGCAGATACGCAGTATTTT
17	TRBV5-1	-	few	TRBJ2-7	CASSAGQHRSKTYEQYF	TGCGCCAGCAGCGCGGGACAGCATAGGAGTAAGACCTACGAGCAGTACTTC
12	TRBV28	-	few	TRBJ2-5	CASDTQRLAQYF	TGTGCCAGCGATACCCAGCGATTGGCCCAGTACTTC
15	TRBV9	-	-	TRBJ1-3	CASSVNPVSGNTIYF	TGTGCCAGCAGCGTAAATCCGGTCTCTGGAAACACCATATATTTT
14	TRBV21-1	-	-	TRBJ2-7	CASNLRDNCYEQYF	TGTGCCAGCAACCTACGGGACAATTGCTACGAGCAGTACTTC
13	TRBV5-1	-	-	TRBJ1-5	CASSLAGDQPQHF	TGCGCCAGCAGCTTGGCCGGGGATCAGCCCCAGCATTTT
14	TRBV27	-	-	TRBJ1-1	CASSLSLGSKRAFF	TGTGCCAGCAGTTTATCGTTGGGCTCCAAAAGGGCTTTCTTT
14	TRBV9	-	once	TRBJ2-7	CASSFQDSSYEQYF	TGTGCCAGCAGCTTCCAGGACAGCTCCTACGAGCAGTACTTC
16	TRBV9	TRBD2	-	TRBJ2-1	CASSVAAASGNNEQFF	TGTGCCAGCAGCGTAGCCGCGGCTAGCGGAAACAATGAGCAGTTCTTC
13	TRBV27	-	-	TRBJ1-2	CASSLGVSAAYTF	TGTGCCAGCAGTTTGGGAGTCAGCGCAGCCTACACCTTC
16	TRBV5-1	TRBD1	few	TRBJ2-6	CATSGTVSSGANVLTF	TGCGCCACCTCCGGGACAGTGAGCTCTGGGGCCAACGTCCTGACTTTC
17	TRBV7-9	TRBD1	-	TRBJ1-5	CASSSGTGSRGNQPQHF	TGTGCCAGCAGTTCCGGGACAGGCTCTAGGGGCAATCAGCCCCAGCATTTT
14	TRBV5-1	TRBD1	-	TRBJ2-5	CASSIGTGEETQYF	TGCGCCAGCAGCATCGGGACAGGGGAAGAGACCCAGTACTTC
13	TRBV27	-	-	TRBJ2-7	CASRHGVTYEQYF	TGTGCCAGCAGGCACGGGGTCACCTACGAGCAGTACTTC